The T cell receptor (beta chain) described here comes from a study of Ad26.COV2.S vaccination and SARS-CoV-2 variants. Treatment denoted: around 19 received Ad26.COV2.S at low or high dose, single or two shots; 5 received placebo; per-sample allocation not given. The samples date from day 63 after the first vaccine or placebo injection. Donation was by an adult aged 18-55 years who was in Boston. Clones were sequenced by immunoSEQ multiplex PCR, and TCRdb holds only the in-frame ones, with some missing. The profile shows approximately 350,000 clones, approximately 83% of them singletons. This clone was observed once. CDR1 SGHNT and CDR2 YYREEE come from the germline V gene (reference sequence). V was trimmed by 5 bases and J by 4 bases, leaving 12 bases between them. CDR3 length: 13 amino acids.

This TCR derives from a person between 18 and 59 years old who received the Ad26.COV2.S COVID-19 vaccine or a placebo. The specimen was peripheral blood, collected in a trial of Ad26.COV2.S vaccine versus placebo. The rearrangement joins TRBV5-4 to TRBJ2-5, with no clear D. The CDR3: CASSRAWGETQYF. DNA for the CDR3: TGTGCCAGCAGTAGAGCCTGGGGAGAGACCCAGTACTTC. Together with reference TRBV5-4 and TRBJ2-5, the CDR3 gives the full variable domain: ETGVTQSPTHLIKTRGQQVTLRCSSQSGHNTVSWYQQALGQGPQFIFQYYREEENGRGNFPPRFSGLQFPNYSSELNVNALELDDSALYLCASSRAWGETQYFGPGTRLLVL.